The text below deals with one T cell receptor beta chain. The antigen remains undetermined. Both TCRalpha and TCRbeta cDNA were subjected to two nested PCRs lasting approximately 16 and 10 cycles. TCRdb re-analyzed the 5' RACE reads; it lists each CDR3 protein once, without DNA. The repertoire shows around 100,000 distinct CDR3 sequences; the top ten hold more than 1.5%. This sample was taken from a study of monozygotic twins with inflammatory bowel disease. Study-wide points: No detectable difference in repertoire similarity separated concordant from discordant twins, possibly as a result of limited power. Especially with disease activity, IBD patients shared fewer clonotypes with others than healthy twins did. Distinguishing T cell subtypes was not possible.

This CDR3 is 14 amino acids long. Germline V CDR1 and CDR2: DFQATT, SNEGSKA (reference sequence). Sequenced material: blood. This TCR derives from a human donor with ulcerative colitis or Crohn's disease, or a healthy co-twin of an affected twin (not recorded which). The chain recombines TRBV20-1 with TRBJ2-3; TCRdb lists TRBD2, though no DNA is available to test this call. CDR3 sequence: CSAISGSRADTQYF.